This is a list of T cell receptor beta chains from one sample in a study of OX40 agonist ivuxolimab in advanced cancers. Measured with immunoSEQ multiplex PCR; TCRdb has only the in-frame clones, and not every one. The repertoire holds 75,000 or so clones, with 84% as singletons. This sample comprised CD4+ or CD8+ T cells sorted from blood, obtained in a trial of the OX40 agonist ivuxolimab. The receptors stem from an adult with an advanced solid tumor such as melanoma, head and neck, liver or kidney cancer. Each CDR3 is given with its conserved first and last residue. A D gene is named only where the DNA matches it firmly. Not all rows give a size; the values are once, few, many and, for expanded clones, a class.

j_call: TRBJ2-1; clone_size: .; d_call: TRBD1; v_call: TRBV27; cdr3_aa: CASSLPGTEKFF; cdr3_nt: TGTGCCAGCAGTTTACCCGGGACAGAGAAGTTCTTC
j_call: TRBJ1-1; clone_size: .; d_call: .; v_call: TRBV6-1; cdr3_aa: CASSERGFTEAFF; cdr3_nt: TGTGCCAGCAGTGAGCGCGGATTCACTGAAGCTTTCTTT
j_call: TRBJ2-5; clone_size: .; d_call: TRBD1; v_call: TRBV6-1; cdr3_aa: CASSEATGTGSETQYF; cdr3_nt: TGTGCCAGCAGTGAAGCGACGGGGACAGGGTCAGAGACCCAGTACTTC
j_call: TRBJ2-2; clone_size: once; d_call: .; v_call: TRBV5-1; cdr3_aa: CASSSGLPSTGELFF; cdr3_nt: TGCGCCAGCAGCTCCGGACTCCCCAGCACCGGGGAGCTGTTTTTT
j_call: TRBJ2-7; clone_size: .; d_call: TRBD1; v_call: TRBV5-1; cdr3_aa: CASSPGGTGAYEQYF; cdr3_nt: TGCGCCAGCAGCCCTGGCGGGACAGGAGCCTACGAGCAGTACTTC
j_call: TRBJ2-7; clone_size: .; d_call: TRBD2; v_call: TRBV5-1; cdr3_aa: CASSLGTSVSFSYEQYF; cdr3_nt: TGCGCCAGCAGCTTAGGGACTAGCGTTTCGTTCTCCTACGAGCAGTACTTC
j_call: TRBJ2-1; clone_size: .; d_call: .; v_call: TRBV19; cdr3_aa: CASSFPGTLIIEQFF; cdr3_nt: TGTGCCAGTAGCTTTCCCGGGACATTAATTATTGAGCAGTTCTTC
j_call: TRBJ2-7; clone_size: few; d_call: .; v_call: TRBV6-5; cdr3_aa: CASLDSGSYEQYF; cdr3_nt: TGTGCCAGCCTGGATAGCGGTTCCTACGAGCAGTACTTC
j_call: TRBJ2-1; clone_size: .; d_call: TRBD2; v_call: TRBV7-8; cdr3_aa: CASSLVGGAGVVEQFF; cdr3_nt: TGTGCCAGCAGCTTAGTGGGTGGAGCGGGAGTTGTTGAGCAGTTCTTC
j_call: TRBJ1-3; clone_size: .; d_call: TRBD1; v_call: TRBV6-4; cdr3_aa: CASSDPWDSSGNTIYF; cdr3_nt: TGTGCCAGCAGTGACCCTTGGGACAGCTCTGGAAACACCATATATTTT
j_call: TRBJ2-2; clone_size: .; d_call: TRBD2; v_call: TRBV30; cdr3_aa: CAWRRGRLNTGELFF; cdr3_nt: TGTGCCTGGAGGCGCGGGAGGCTGAACACCGGGGAGCTGTTTTTT
j_call: TRBJ2-5; clone_size: .; d_call: TRBD2; v_call: TRBV7-2; cdr3_aa: CASSLKAGGRETQYF; cdr3_nt: TGTGCCAGCAGCTTAAAAGCGGGGGGACGAGAGACCCAGTACTTC
j_call: TRBJ2-1; clone_size: .; d_call: TRBD1; v_call: TRBV2; cdr3_aa: CAQTGQGYNEQFF; cdr3_nt: TGTGCCCAAACGGGACAGGGGTACAATGAGCAGTTCTTC
j_call: TRBJ2-7; clone_size: once; d_call: TRBD2; v_call: TRBV19; cdr3_aa: CASRPTSGGRNEQYF; cdr3_nt: TGTGCCAGTAGGCCTACTAGCGGGGGCCGGAACGAGCAGTACTTC
j_call: TRBJ1-4; clone_size: .; d_call: TRBD1; v_call: TRBV28; cdr3_aa: CASSAPGQTSTNEKLFF; cdr3_nt: TGTGCCAGCAGTGCGCCGGGACAGACCTCAACTAATGAAAAACTGTTTTTT
j_call: TRBJ1-6; clone_size: .; d_call: .; v_call: TRBV11-2; cdr3_aa: CASSLDERSSGSPLHF; cdr3_nt: TGTGCCAGCAGCTTAGATGAGAGGTCTTCGGGTTCACCCCTCCACTTT
j_call: TRBJ2-2; clone_size: .; d_call: .; v_call: TRBV5-1; cdr3_aa: CASSLVSDFNTGELFF; cdr3_nt: TGCGCCAGCAGCTTGGTTTCCGACTTTAACACCGGGGAGCTGTTTTTT
j_call: TRBJ2-7; clone_size: .; d_call: .; v_call: TRBV4-1; cdr3_aa: CASSQDRFSTNSYEQYF; cdr3_nt: TGCGCCAGCAGCCAAGATAGGTTCTCCACGAACTCCTACGAGCAGTACTTC
j_call: TRBJ1-2; clone_size: .; d_call: TRBD1; v_call: TRBV15; cdr3_aa: CATSRDDRVMHGYTF; cdr3_nt: TGTGCCACCAGCAGAGATGACAGGGTTATGCATGGCTACACCTTC
j_call: TRBJ1-2; clone_size: once; d_call: .; v_call: TRBV27; cdr3_aa: CASSFSGDMGDGYTF; cdr3_nt: TGTGCCAGCAGTTTCTCGGGGGACATGGGGGATGGCTACACCTTC